The next 17 T cell receptor beta chains were all read from a single sample in a study of beta chain features in type 1 diabetes (dated by TCRdb to the late 2010s). Preparation of the library involved the immunoSEQ multiplex PCR assay. All of the isolated RNA was reverse transcribed with the High Capacity cDNA Reverse Transcription Kit, so expressed TCRB transcripts were sequenced. Held by TCRdb, this immuneACCESS table contains in-frame sequences only and omits some clones. Under half of the omission traces to an unresolved V gene where checked; the cause of the rest is unknown. In all, the sample holds 860,000 or so clones, and roughly a sixth of those were seen once. About 0.025% of the sample comes from the top ten. The sequenced material came from naive CD4+ T cells from blood. In light of the paper, this sample's cell subset or site label describes: true naive CD4+ T cells. The receptors shown here come from a woman between 18 and 29 years old in good health.

This clone was observed a few times. The J gene is TRBJ1-2, the V gene TRBV25-1, with D unclear. CDR3 size: 14 residues. CDR1 MGHDK and CDR2 SYGVNS come from the germline V gene. V was cut by 4 bases and J by 7 bases, with 16 bases left in between. As DNA, the CDR3 is TGTGCCAGCAGTGCGGCGGGGTGGCGTGCTGGCTACACCTTC. This sequence encodes CASSAAGWRAGYTF.

The chain joins TRBV2 to TRBJ2-7, with D perhaps matching TRBD1 or TRBD2 (5 bases each). Trimming pared 6 bases from V and 1 base from J, leaving 13 bases between. The V gene's germline CDR1 is SNHLY and CDR2 FYNNEI. The CDR3 sequence is 14 residues long. The CDR3 DNA sequence: TGTGCCAGCAGCCTAGGGGAGTTATCCTACGAGCAGTACTTC. Encoded protein: CASSLGELSYEQYF.

A few counts support this clone. The J gene is TRBJ2-7, the V gene TRBV7-8; D unclear. The germline V gene has CDR1 SGHVS and CDR2 FQNEAQ. The CDR3 is 15 amino acids. V was cut by 1 base and J by 2 bases, with 12 bases left in between. The CDR3 loop is CASSLVAGTTYEQYF. The CDR3 nucleotides are TGTGCCAGCAGCTTAGTTGCAGGAACTACCTACGAGCAGTACTTC.

The chain is built from TRBV7-9 and TRBJ2-5; possibly TRBD1 or TRBD2 for D (5 bases each). The length of the CDR3 is 15 residues. V lost 8 bases and J lost 4, with 20 bases in between. In germline, CDR1 is SEHNR, CDR2 FQNEAQ (reference sequence). This CDR3 reads CASATGAAARETQYF. The DNA of the CDR3 is TGTGCCAGCGCCACCGGGGCTGCAGCACGAGAGACCCAGTACTTC.

Only a few counts were recorded for this clone. J is TRBJ2-1 and V is TRBV2; D is possibly TRBD2 (6 bases). Trimming removed 8 bases at V and 7 bases at J, with 21 bases between. The CDR3 consists of 15 residues. CDR1 is SNHLY and CDR2 is FYNNEI in the germline V gene. The CDR3 reads CASLVRSGVRNEQFF. The DNA for the CDR3 is TGTGCCAGCTTAGTTCGTTCGGGAGTTCGGAATGAGCAGTTCTTC.

This clone was found a few times. V gene TRBV29-1 combines with J gene TRBJ1-1; TRBD1 aligns across 8 bases. The CDR3 consists of 13 residues. From germline, CDR1 is SQVTM and CDR2 ANQGSEA. V lost 1 base to trimming and J lost 5 bases; unmatched junction nucleotides: 3. CDR3 protein: CSVEVTGGTEAFF. DNA of the CDR3: TGCAGCGTTGAAGTCACAGGGGGTACTGAAGCTTTCTTT.

This chain uses TRBV11-2 with TRBJ2-7, with 7 bases aligning to TRBD2. J was trimmed by 4 bases and V by 1 base; bases with no gene match: 7. CDR1 and CDR2 (germline): SGHAT, FQNNGV. This CDR3 contains 15 residues. The CDR3 DNA is TGTGCCAGCAGCTTAGGGGTGCGGGAGAGGTACGAGCAGTACTTC. Its translation is CASSLGVRERYEQYF.

This clone occurred a few times. The genes are TRBV23-1 and TRBJ2-4; 7 positions agree with TRBD2. TRBV23-1 is annotated as an ORF whose role is uncertain. The junction had 11 bases not matched to a gene; V was cut back by 3 bases and J by 3 bases. This CDR3 contains 17 residues. CDR3 DNA sequence: TGCGCCAGCAGTCAGTCTCAGGCGGGAGTAGGCAAAAACATTCAGTACTTC. Protein: CASSQSQAGVGKNIQYF.

This clone was counted between two and nine times. The chain links TRBV6-1 to TRBJ2-5; no clear D gene. Between the trimmed V and J ends, which lost 0 bases and 5 bases, there was a span of 10 bases. From germline, CDR1 is MNHNS and CDR2 SASEGT. The length of the CDR3 is 14 residues. The CDR3 loop is CASSEARTVETQYF. CDR3 DNA sequence: TGTGCCAGCAGTGAAGCTCGTACTGTGGAGACCCAGTACTTC.

The rearrangement uses TRBV28 and TRBJ1-5, with D perhaps TRBD1 (5 bases). V lost 8 bases and J lost 7, with 15 bases in between. The CDR3 runs to 13 residues. CDR1 and CDR2 from the germline V gene are MDHEN and SYDVKM. The CDR3 nucleotides are TGTGCCAGCCGGCCGAGGGGCCACCAGCCCCAGCATTTT. Protein: CASRPRGHQPQHF. Looking up the rest from reference TRBV28 and TRBJ1-5 gives the full variable domain: DVKVTQSSRYLVKRTGEKVFLECVQDMDHENMFWYRQDPGLGLRLIYFSYDVKMKEKGDIPEGYSVSREKKERFSLILESASTNQTSMYLCASRPRGHQPQHFGDGTRLSIL.

This rearrangement joins TRBV7-3 to TRBJ2-1, with 10 nucleotides matching TRBD2. V was clipped by 6 bases and J by 4 bases; unmatched bases: 6. Germline CDR1 SGHTA, CDR2 FQGTGA. CDR3 size: 15 residues. The CDR3 here is CASSRGLAEYNEQFF. The CDR3 nucleotides read TGTGCCAGCAGTCGAGGACTAGCGGAATACAATGAGCAGTTCTTC.

This clone was counted only a few times. The chain uses TRBV4-2 and TRBJ1-1; 8 bases line up with TRBD1. Germline CDR1 and CDR2: LGHNA and YNFKEQ. Unmatched junction bases numbered 7, after V lost 0 bases and J lost 4 bases. The CDR3 is 16 amino acids. In DNA form, the CDR3 reads TGTGCCAGCAGCCAAGATGGCACAGGGGGAGGCACTGAAGCTTTCTTT. It codes for CASSQDGTGGGTEAFF.

V gene TRBV19 combines with J gene TRBJ2-5; no clear D gene. Trimming stripped 5 bases from V and 2 bases from J, with 6 bases between. Per the germline V gene, CDR1 is LNHDA and CDR2 is SQIVND (reference sequence). This CDR3 spans 12 amino acids. The CDR3 region is CASSPNQETQYF. The CDR3 nucleotides are TGTGCCAGTAGTCCCAATCAAGAGACCCAGTACTTC. The complete variable domain, with remaining parts taken from reference TRBV19 and TRBJ2-5, reads DGGITQSPKYLFRKEGQNVTLSCEQNLNHDAMYWYRQDPGQGLRLIYYSQIVNDFQKGDIAEGYSVSREKKESFPLTVTSAQKNPTAFYLCASSPNQETQYFGPGTRLLVL.

The J gene is TRBJ2-1, the V gene TRBV28, with TRBD2 as a possible D gene (5 bases). The germline V gene has CDR1 MDHEN and CDR2 SYDVKM. Between the trimmed V and J ends, which lost 7 bases and 0 bases, there was a span of 16 bases. The CDR3 contains 16 residues. The CDR3 is CASTHLGADSYNEQFF. CDR3 DNA: TGTGCCAGCACGCATCTAGGAGCGGACTCCTACAATGAGCAGTTCTTC.

The chain uses TRBV27 and TRBJ1-1; D perhaps matches TRBD1 (5 bases). The germline V gene has CDR1 MNHEY and CDR2 SMNVEV (reference sequence). The CDR3 loop spans 16 amino acids. Trimming shortened V by 0 bases and J by 4 bases, and 15 bases separated the two germline ends. The CDR3 sequence: CASSLSGGVWLTEAFF. The DNA of the CDR3 is TGTGCCAGCAGTTTATCGGGGGGGGTTTGGCTCACTGAAGCTTTCTTT.

The sample holds a few counts of this clone. This chain links TRBV7-2 with TRBJ2-2; 10 bases are a match to TRBD2. The germline CDR1 and CDR2 sequences are SGHTA and FQGNSA. J was trimmed by 5 bases and V by 2 bases; bases with no gene match: 5. The CDR3 runs to 16 residues. As DNA, the CDR3 is TGTGCCAGCAGCTTATCCTCTAGCGGGGGTACCGGGGAGCTGTTTTTT. The encoded protein is CASSLSSSGGTGELFF.

The chain joins TRBV5-1 to TRBJ2-1; weak D call: TRBD2 (6 bases). Trimming stripped 4 bases from V and 7 bases from J, with 12 bases between. Germline V lookup: CDR1 SGHRS, CDR2 YFSETQ. The CDR3 has 13 residues. The CDR3 here is CASSPGRSNEQFF. CDR3 nucleotides: TGCGCCAGCAGCCCTGGGAGGAGTAATGAGCAGTTCTTC. Together with reference TRBV5-1 and TRBJ2-1, the CDR3 gives the full variable domain: KAGVTQTPRYLIKTRGQQVTLSCSPISGHRSVSWYQQTPGQGLQFLFEYFSETQRNKGNFPGRFSGRQFSNSRSEMNVSTLELGDSALYLCASSPGRSNEQFFGPGTRLTVL.